These T cell receptor beta chains were read from a single sample in a study of cytomegalovirus exposure and HLA in healthy donors. Clones were read by immunoSEQ multiplex PCR, and TCRdb kept only the in-frame ones, dropping some. The top ten hold 1.8% of the sample, which has 110,000 to 150,000 clones, around 10% seen once. Material for sequencing was PBMCs. The receptor source for this set is a man aged 50-60 years in good health and CMV-seronegative. Each CDR3 is given with its conserved first and last residue. D genes are given only for firm matches. Size is stated for part of the rows, as once, few or many counts, or as a class when the clone is expanded.

D gene	clone size	V gene	J gene	CDR3 DNA	CDR3 protein
NA	NA	TRBV4-2	TRBJ1-1	TGTGCCAGCAGCCAAGATCGGAGGGCAGATCTGAACACTGAAGCTTTCTTT	CASSQDRRADLNTEAFF
NA	NA	TRBV5-6	TRBJ1-5	TGTGCCAGCAGCCCTCGACTGATTAGCAATCAGCCCCAGCATTTT	CASSPRLISNQPQHF
TRBD1	few	TRBV7-3	TRBJ1-6	TGTGCCAGCAGCTTAACCGGTGGTGGAGGGGGCTATTCACCCCTCCACTTT	CASSLTGGGGGYSPLHF
NA	NA	TRBV29-1	TRBJ2-2	TGCAGCGTATCTACAGGGTTCTCCGGGGAGCTGTTTTTT	CSVSTGFSGELFF
NA	NA	TRBV27	TRBJ1-5	TGTGCCAGCTCGTCAGGGATTTGGGAAAGGGGTACAGGTCAGCCCCAGCATTTT	CASSSGIWERGTGQPQHF
NA	NA	TRBV5-1	TRBJ2-3	TGCGCCAGCAGCCAACCCCGGGACTCAGATACGCAGTATTTT	CASSQPRDSDTQYF
NA	NA	TRBV11-3	TRBJ2-5	TGTGCCAGCAGCCTGGGCTTCAAAGAGACCCAGTACTTC	CASSLGFKETQYF
TRBD2	few	TRBV5-4	TRBJ2-1	TGTGCCAGCAGCTTGGAGCCTAGCGGGAGGAATGAGCAGTTCTTC	CASSLEPSGRNEQFF
NA	few	TRBV27	TRBJ1-5	TGTGCCAGCAGTTTCACAGGAGACAATCAGCCCCAGCATTTT	CASSFTGDNQPQHF
TRBD1	few	TRBV2	TRBJ2-3	TGTGCCAGCAGTCTCCAGGGACAGGGGGCCTCAGATACGCAGTATTTT	CASSLQGQGASDTQYF
NA	NA	TRBV5-1	TRBJ2-6	TGCGCCAGCACCCAGGGTCTCACGCCTGGGGCCAACGTCCTGACTTTC	CASTQGLTPGANVLTF
NA	NA	TRBV21-1	TRBJ2-6	TGTGCCAGCAGCAAAGGGGGGGGACATGGGGTGACCCCTGGGGCCAACGTCCTGACTTTC	CASSKGGGHGVTPGANVLTF
NA	NA	TRBV10-1	TRBJ2-1	TGCGCCAGCAGTGGCTTCGGAGAAGCCGGCTCCTACAATGAGCAGTTCTTC	CASSGFGEAGSYNEQFF
TRBD2	NA	TRBV7-2	TRBJ2-1	TGTGCCAGCCACGGGACTAGCGTCAATGAGCAGTTCTTC	CASHGTSVNEQFF
NA	few	TRBV10-3	TRBJ1-5	TGTGCCATCAGTGAGAAGGGCGGGGGTAATCAGCCCCAGCATTTT	CAISEKGGGNQPQHF
TRBD1	NA	TRBV19	TRBJ2-5	TGTGCCAGTAGTATCCGGGACAGGGAGTTTGAGACCCAGTACTTC	CASSIRDREFETQYF
TRBD2	NA	TRBV30	TRBJ2-1	TGTGCCTGGAGTGATACTAGCGACGATGAGCAGTTCTTC	CAWSDTSDDEQFF
TRBD1	few	TRBV29-1	TRBJ2-1	TGCAGCGTGGCCGGGACAGGGCACTACAATGAGCAGTTCTTC	CSVAGTGHYNEQFF
NA	few	TRBV30	TRBJ2-7	TGTGCCTGGAGCTCCGGGGGCGAGCAGTACTTC	CAWSSGGEQYF
TRBD2	NA	TRBV29-1	TRBJ2-7	TGCAGCGTTGGCCTAGCGGGAATCCCCTACGAGCAGTACTTC	CSVGLAGIPYEQYF
TRBD1	NA	TRBV2	TRBJ1-2	TGTGCCAGAGAAAAGGGGGCAGGGGGCGGCTATGGCTACACCTTC	CAREKGAGGGYGYTF
NA	few	TRBV9	TRBJ1-3	TGTGCCAGCGGGAGGGTCTCTGGAAACACCATATATTTT	CASGRVSGNTIYF
NA	NA	TRBV5-1	TRBJ1-5	TGCGCCAGAAGCTTGGGTCGGGATCAGCACCAGCATTTT	CARSLGRDQHQHF
NA	NA	TRBV7-9	TRBJ2-5	TGTGCCAGCAGTGCGTTAGCGACCCAGTACTTC	CASSALATQYF
TRBD1	few	TRBV7-2	TRBJ1-4	TGTGCCAGCAGGCGGACAGGGGCAACTAATGAAAAACTGTTTTTT	CASRRTGATNEKLFF
NA	NA	TRBV4-2	TRBJ2-7	TGTGCCAGCAGCCAAGCGGGGGGCGACTACGAGCAGTACTTC	CASSQAGGDYEQYF
NA	few	TRBV19	TRBJ1-4	TGTGCCAGTAGCTTACAGGCTTCTAATGAAAAACTGTTTTTT	CASSLQASNEKLFF
TRBD1	few	TRBV28	TRBJ2-7	TGTGCCAGCAGCGGACAGGGGGCCTACGAGCAGTACTTC	CASSGQGAYEQYF
NA	few	TRBV7-2	TRBJ1-2	TGTGCCAGCAGCTTAAGGATGGCGGGGGGCTATGGCTACACCTTC	CASSLRMAGGYGYTF
NA	few	TRBV30	TRBJ1-1	TGTGCCTGGATACGGGTCGGGGGGACTGAACATTTCTTT	CAWIRVGGTEHFF
TRBD1	few	TRBV7-2	TRBJ2-1	TGTGCCAGCAGCCCCCGGACAGGGCGGAATGAGCAGTTCTTC	CASSPRTGRNEQFF
NA	NA	TRBV25-1	TRBJ2-2	TGTGCCAGCAGTGAACCAGGGGCCGGGGAGCTGTTTTTT	CASSEPGAGELFF
NA	NA	TRBV9	TRBJ1-1	TGTGCCAGCAGCGTTTTCGGAGGCGTTAACACTGAAGCTTTCTTT	CASSVFGGVNTEAFF
TRBD2	NA	TRBV5-4	TRBJ2-3	TGTGCCAGCAGCTTGCGGGAACTAGCGGGGACAGATACGCAGTATTTT	CASSLRELAGTDTQYF
NA	few	TRBV5-1	TRBJ2-2	TGCGCCAGCAGCTTACAGGGCGGCGAGGAGCTGTTTTTT	CASSLQGGEELFF
TRBD1	NA	TRBV11-1	TRBJ2-7	TGTGCCAGCAGCCCCGGGACAGCGATCTACGAGCAGTACTTC	CASSPGTAIYEQYF
TRBD1	few	TRBV4-1	TRBJ2-5	TGCGCCAGCAGCCAAGAGACAGGGTCGGTGGAGACCCAGTACTTC	CASSQETGSVETQYF